This T cell receptor beta chain derives from a study of T cell responses to AZD1222 COVID-19 vaccine. The assay was immunoSEQ multiplex PCR, and TCRdb's table has in-frame clones only and misses some. The data contain under 100,000 clones, roughly 90% of them singletons. The clonotype was recovered from an adult in good health. Sequencing used peripheral blood, obtained on day 0 of AZD1222 vaccination.

CDR3 amino acids: CATSRVKGQQETQYF. In DNA form, the CDR3 reads TGTGCCACCAGCAGGGTAAAGGGTCAACAAGAGACCCAGTACTTC. The chain employs TRBV15 and TRBJ2-5; D unresolved. From germline, CDR1 is LNHNV and CDR2 YYDKDF (reference sequence). The V gene lost 3 bases and the J gene lost 2 bases, with 13 bases spanning the gap. This CDR3 is 15 amino acids long. Full variable domain (outside the CDR3, taken from reference TRBV15 and TRBJ2-5): DAMVIQNPRYQVTQFGKPVTLSCSQTLNHNVMYWYQQKSSQAPKLLFHYYDKDFNNEADTPDNFQSRRPNTSFCFLDIRSPGLGDTAMYLCATSRVKGQQETQYFGPGTRLLVL.